The source of this TCR beta chain is a study of vaccination and CD4 T cells after COVID-19. Cultured CD4+ T cell DNA was sequenced using the Oncomine TCR Beta short-read assay. The template was genomic DNA from cultured CD4+ T cells. Each CDR3 protein is one row after TCRdb ran MiXCR on the PCR reads. This sample has fewer than 3,500 distinct CDR3 sequences; 30% occur once, and the top ten carry 60%. A note on this clonotype: As yet, its antigen is unknown.

V was cut by 8 bases and J by 3 bases, with 15 bases left in between. The CDR3 length is 14 residues. The germline gives CDR1 SGHNT, CDR2 YENEEA. Treatment reported: approximately 9-day PBMC culture with coronavirus spike peptide pools or control peptides (ViraFEST assay). ViraFEST used peptide pools to expand antigen-specific T cells, then sequenced TCRs. The sample in question was CD4+ T cells from blood, cultured in vitro, obtained after SARS-CoV-2 vaccination. The clonotype was recovered from a human donor who had recovered from COVID-19. The chain uses TRBV11-3 and TRBJ2-3; D is perhaps TRBD1 (6 bases). This chain's CDR3 is CASSPGGWTDTQYF. DNA of the CDR3: TGTGCCAGCTCCCCTGGGGGCTGGACAGATACGCAGTATTTT.